This is a list of T cell receptor beta chains from one sample in a study of blood T cell repertoires in COVID-19. The protocol was immunoSEQ multiplex PCR, while the TCRdb copy is restricted to in-frame clones and leaves out a portion. Seen here are over 200,000 clones, 80% observed once, and the top ten hold 5.1%. The specimen sequenced was peripheral blood. These receptors were collected from a human donor in a cohort sampled during active COVID-19. The CDR3 runs from the conserved cysteine through the conserved F or W. Each record gives: D gene, J gene, V gene, clone size, CDR3 DNA, CDR3 protein. D genes are given only for firm matches. The size field is filled for only some rows; it gives once, few, many or a size class.

d_call: TRBD1
j_call: TRBJ1-1
v_call: TRBV6-5
clone_size: -
cdr3_nt: TGTGCCAGCAGTCGCAGGGGGGCCACTGAAGCTTTCTTT
cdr3_aa: CASSRRGATEAFF

d_call: -
j_call: TRBJ2-7
v_call: TRBV27
clone_size: many
cdr3_nt: TGTGCCAGCAGTATCACAGGTTCGGGTTTCGGGCAGTACTTC
cdr3_aa: CASSITGSGFGQYF

d_call: -
j_call: TRBJ1-5
v_call: TRBV12-3/TRBV12-4
clone_size: -
cdr3_nt: TGTGCCAGCAGTTTAGCAGCGAATCAGCCCCAGCATTTT
cdr3_aa: CASSLAANQPQHF

d_call: -
j_call: TRBJ1-5
v_call: TRBV24-1
clone_size: -
cdr3_nt: TGTGCCACCAGTGACTCTAATCAGCCCCAGCATTTT
cdr3_aa: CATSDSNQPQHF

d_call: -
j_call: TRBJ1-5
v_call: TRBV4-1
clone_size: -
cdr3_nt: TGCGCCAGCAGCCAAGACATCCTTAAACACCAGATGACCCAGCATTTT
cdr3_aa: CASSQDILKHQMTQHF

d_call: -
j_call: TRBJ2-7
v_call: TRBV19
clone_size: once
cdr3_nt: TGTGCCAGTAGTGGCCGGGAAAGCTCCTACGAGCAGTACTTC
cdr3_aa: CASSGRESSYEQYF

d_call: -
j_call: TRBJ2-1
v_call: TRBV7-2
clone_size: -
cdr3_nt: TGTGCCAGCAGCTTAAACCGGGACACTTACAATGAGCAGTTCTTC
cdr3_aa: CASSLNRDTYNEQFF

d_call: TRBD1
j_call: TRBJ1-1
v_call: TRBV5-1
clone_size: -
cdr3_nt: TGCGCCAGCTCGGACAGGGCGAGCACTGAAGCTTTCTTT
cdr3_aa: CASSDRASTEAFF

d_call: TRBD1
j_call: TRBJ2-5
v_call: TRBV25-1
clone_size: few
cdr3_nt: TGTGCCAGCAGTCTGACAGGGGTAAAGACCCAGTACTTC
cdr3_aa: CASSLTGVKTQYF

d_call: -
j_call: TRBJ1-2
v_call: TRBV20-1
clone_size: -
cdr3_nt: TGCAGTGCTAGTCTTCCCCGGAGGGGCGGATCTAACTATGGCTACACCTTC
cdr3_aa: CSASLPRRGGSNYGYTF

d_call: -
j_call: TRBJ2-2
v_call: TRBV7-9
clone_size: few
cdr3_nt: TGTGCCAGCAGCTTAGCGTCTCTAAAAGCGGCCGGGGAGCTGTTTTTT
cdr3_aa: CASSLASLKAAGELFF

d_call: -
j_call: TRBJ1-1
v_call: TRBV25-1
clone_size: -
cdr3_nt: TGTGCCAGCAATAGGGGCACTGAAGCTTTCTTT
cdr3_aa: CASNRGTEAFF

d_call: TRBD1
j_call: TRBJ2-7
v_call: TRBV5-1
clone_size: -
cdr3_nt: TGCGCCAGCAGCTTGGGGACAGGGAGGTACGAGCAGTACTTC
cdr3_aa: CASSLGTGRYEQYF

d_call: TRBD1
j_call: TRBJ1-1
v_call: TRBV5-1
clone_size: -
cdr3_nt: TGCGCCAGCAGCCCAGGGGGCCCGATCGAAGCTTTCTTT
cdr3_aa: CASSPGGPIEAFF

d_call: -
j_call: TRBJ2-1
v_call: TRBV3-1/TRBV3-2
clone_size: -
cdr3_nt: TGTGCCAGCAGCCAAGCCGGTGAGCAGTTCTTC
cdr3_aa: CASSQAGEQFF

d_call: -
j_call: TRBJ1-1
v_call: TRBV19
clone_size: -
cdr3_nt: TGTGCCAGTAGTATATCCCTTAACACTGAAGCTTTCTTT
cdr3_aa: CASSISLNTEAFF

d_call: -
j_call: TRBJ1-5
v_call: TRBV11-3
clone_size: -
cdr3_nt: TGTGCCAGCAGCGCGGCTTATAGCAATCAGCCCCAGCATTTT
cdr3_aa: CASSAAYSNQPQHF

d_call: -
j_call: TRBJ1-6
v_call: TRBV30
clone_size: -
cdr3_nt: TGTGCCTGGAGGGCGGGGAATAATTCACCCCTCCACTTT
cdr3_aa: CAWRAGNNSPLHF

d_call: -
j_call: TRBJ2-2
v_call: TRBV7-3
clone_size: -
cdr3_nt: TGTGCCAGCAGCTTGGAGAGGTCCGGGGAGCTGTTTTTT
cdr3_aa: CASSLERSGELFF

d_call: -
j_call: TRBJ1-5
v_call: TRBV7-2
clone_size: -
cdr3_nt: TGTGCCAGCAGCTTAGTAGGGGTTTCCAATCAGCCCCAGCATTTT
cdr3_aa: CASSLVGVSNQPQHF

d_call: -
j_call: TRBJ2-4
v_call: TRBV5-1
clone_size: -
cdr3_nt: TGCGCCAGCAGCTTCGGAGGGTTCCAAAACATTCAGTACTTC
cdr3_aa: CASSFGGFQNIQYF

d_call: -
j_call: TRBJ2-7
v_call: TRBV10-3
clone_size: -
cdr3_nt: TGTGCCATCAGTGGGCCGGGACTGTCGCAGTACTTC
cdr3_aa: CAISGPGLSQYF

d_call: TRBD1
j_call: TRBJ2-7
v_call: TRBV11-2
clone_size: many
cdr3_nt: TGTGCCAGCAGCTTGGACAGGAGCTCCTACGAGCAGTACTTC
cdr3_aa: CASSLDRSSYEQYF

d_call: TRBD1
j_call: TRBJ1-1
v_call: TRBV29-1
clone_size: -
cdr3_nt: TGCAGCGTAGAGGGACAGGGAGGCCCTGAAGCTTTCTTT
cdr3_aa: CSVEGQGGPEAFF

d_call: TRBD1
j_call: TRBJ1-1
v_call: TRBV24-1
clone_size: -
cdr3_nt: TGTGCCACCAGGGGGACAGGGACGAACACTGAAGCTTTCTTT
cdr3_aa: CATRGTGTNTEAFF

d_call: TRBD2
j_call: TRBJ2-3
v_call: TRBV6-2/TRBV6-3
clone_size: -
cdr3_nt: TGTGCCAGCAGTTACGGGAGGGCCACAGATACGCAGTATTTT
cdr3_aa: CASSYGRATDTQYF

d_call: TRBD1
j_call: TRBJ2-2
v_call: TRBV18
clone_size: -
cdr3_nt: TGTGCCAGCTCACCACTCGGACAGGGGAGCACCGGGGAGCTGTTTTTT
cdr3_aa: CASSPLGQGSTGELFF

d_call: -
j_call: TRBJ1-2
v_call: TRBV30
clone_size: -
cdr3_nt: TGTGCCTGGAGCCGGTCGAACTATGGCTACACCTTC
cdr3_aa: CAWSRSNYGYTF

d_call: TRBD1
j_call: TRBJ2-2
v_call: TRBV4-3
clone_size: -
cdr3_nt: TGCGCCAGCAGCCACCGATACAGGGGTCGCGGGGAGCTGTTTTTT
cdr3_aa: CASSHRYRGRGELFF

d_call: -
j_call: TRBJ2-1
v_call: TRBV25-1
clone_size: -
cdr3_nt: TGTGCCAGCGGGGACTGGGAAAATGAGCAGTTCTTC
cdr3_aa: CASGDWENEQFF

d_call: TRBD1
j_call: TRBJ1-1
v_call: TRBV2
clone_size: -
cdr3_nt: TGTGCCAGCAGTGGACAGGGGAGGGCTGAAGCTTTCTTT
cdr3_aa: CASSGQGRAEAFF

d_call: -
j_call: TRBJ1-2
v_call: TRBV5-1
clone_size: -
cdr3_nt: TGCGCCAGCAGCTTGGCCCAAGGAGACTATGGCTACACCTTC
cdr3_aa: CASSLAQGDYGYTF

d_call: -
j_call: TRBJ1-2
v_call: TRBV7-9
clone_size: -
cdr3_nt: TGTGCCAGCAGCGCAGGCTATGGCTACACCTTC
cdr3_aa: CASSAGYGYTF

d_call: TRBD1
j_call: TRBJ1-2
v_call: TRBV27
clone_size: -
cdr3_nt: TGTGCCAGCAGTCTCCGGACGACAGGGGGCTACACCTTC
cdr3_aa: CASSLRTTGGYTF

d_call: TRBD2
j_call: TRBJ2-7
v_call: TRBV27
clone_size: -
cdr3_nt: TGTGCCAGCAGTTTTGGGGCCGGGGGGTACGAGCAGTACTTC
cdr3_aa: CASSFGAGGYEQYF

d_call: -
j_call: TRBJ1-3
v_call: TRBV9
clone_size: -
cdr3_nt: TGTGCCAGCAGCGTAGCAGGGCAAATAGACTCTGGAAACACCATATATTTT
cdr3_aa: CASSVAGQIDSGNTIYF

d_call: -
j_call: TRBJ2-1
v_call: TRBV15
clone_size: -
cdr3_nt: TGTGCCACCGAGGGCGCGGGGATAGCGTACAATGAGCAGTTCTTC
cdr3_aa: CATEGAGIAYNEQFF

d_call: -
j_call: TRBJ1-1
v_call: TRBV3-1/TRBV3-2
clone_size: once
cdr3_nt: TGTGCCAGCAGCTCTCGGGGGGGAGCTTTCTTT
cdr3_aa: CASSSRGGAFF

d_call: -
j_call: TRBJ1-1
v_call: TRBV6-6
clone_size: -
cdr3_nt: TGTGCCAGCAGGCTACAGGGAATTGAAGCTTTCTTT
cdr3_aa: CASRLQGIEAFF

d_call: TRBD1
j_call: TRBJ2-7
v_call: TRBV10-3
clone_size: -
cdr3_nt: TGTGCCATCAGTGATTTGGACAGGAGCTCCTACGAGCAGTACTTC
cdr3_aa: CAISDLDRSSYEQYF

d_call: -
j_call: TRBJ1-3
v_call: TRBV7-2
clone_size: -
cdr3_nt: TGTGCCAGCAGCGTAACAGCCTACTCTGGAAACACCATATATTTT
cdr3_aa: CASSVTAYSGNTIYF

d_call: -
j_call: TRBJ2-5
v_call: TRBV7-9
clone_size: once
cdr3_nt: TGTGCCAGCAGCCCTAGGGCGGACTCTCAGGAAGAGACCCAGTACTTC
cdr3_aa: CASSPRADSQEETQYF

d_call: TRBD1
j_call: TRBJ1-1
v_call: TRBV18
clone_size: -
cdr3_nt: TGTGCCAGCTCCCGGGGCAGGGGGGAGCTCACTGAAGCTTTCTTT
cdr3_aa: CASSRGRGELTEAFF

d_call: -
j_call: TRBJ2-7
v_call: TRBV4-3
clone_size: -
cdr3_nt: TGCGCCAGCAGCCAAGATGTGAGGGGACTCTCCTACGAGCAGTACTTC
cdr3_aa: CASSQDVRGLSYEQYF

d_call: -
j_call: TRBJ2-7
v_call: TRBV7-9
clone_size: once
cdr3_nt: TGTGCCAGCAGCACTTCAGGAACCGGCCGCGAGCAGTACTTC
cdr3_aa: CASSTSGTGREQYF

d_call: TRBD1
j_call: TRBJ1-2
v_call: TRBV29-1
clone_size: -
cdr3_nt: TGCAGCGTTACAACAGGGGGCGGATATGGCTACACCTTC
cdr3_aa: CSVTTGGGYGYTF

d_call: TRBD1
j_call: TRBJ1-1
v_call: TRBV12-3/TRBV12-4
clone_size: -
cdr3_nt: TGTGCCAGCACCCCCGACAGGGGGGAAGCTTTCTTT
cdr3_aa: CASTPDRGEAFF

d_call: TRBD1
j_call: TRBJ2-7
v_call: TRBV27
clone_size: -
cdr3_nt: TGTGCCAGCAGTGCCAACAGGGGGCCCCACTACGAGCAGTACTTC
cdr3_aa: CASSANRGPHYEQYF

d_call: -
j_call: TRBJ1-2
v_call: TRBV6-5
clone_size: -
cdr3_nt: TGTGCCAGCAGTCTTCATTTACTTGATGGCTACACCTTC
cdr3_aa: CASSLHLLDGYTF

d_call: -
j_call: TRBJ1-2
v_call: TRBV11-2
clone_size: -
cdr3_nt: TGTGCCAGCAGCTTAGGGGCGGGCTACACCTTC
cdr3_aa: CASSLGAGYTF

d_call: TRBD1
j_call: TRBJ1-1
v_call: TRBV6-5
clone_size: -
cdr3_nt: TGTGCCAGCATGCCCGGGACAGGGTCGGCCACTGAAGCTTTCTTT
cdr3_aa: CASMPGTGSATEAFF

d_call: TRBD2
j_call: TRBJ2-1
v_call: TRBV28
clone_size: -
cdr3_nt: TGTGCCAGCAGTTTGGCGGGAGGGTTATACAATGAGCAGTTCTTC
cdr3_aa: CASSLAGGLYNEQFF

d_call: TRBD2
j_call: TRBJ2-7
v_call: TRBV10-2
clone_size: -
cdr3_nt: TGCGCCAGCGGACTAGGAACCTACGAGCAGTACTTC
cdr3_aa: CASGLGTYEQYF